This entry lists 11 T cell receptor beta chains sequenced from one sample in a study of blood T cell repertoires in COVID-19. Profiling relied on immunoSEQ multiplex PCR, and the TCRdb table lists in-frame clones only, not all of them. The table records around 220,000 clones, nearly 90% of them present only once. Input material: peripheral blood. These receptors were collected from a middle-aged woman who had recovered from COVID-19.

This clone was observed a few times. The gene calls are TRBV7-2 and TRBJ1-5; D is unclear. This CDR3 spans 13 amino acids. V was trimmed by 0 bases and J by 8 bases, leaving 8 bases between them. From germline, CDR1 is SGHTA and CDR2 FQGNSA. CDR3 sequence: CASSLAVEKPQHF. Here the CDR3 DNA reads TGTGCCAGCAGCTTAGCGGTTGAGAAGCCCCAGCATTTT.

This clone has just one count. This chain links TRBV6-5 with TRBJ1-2; D is unclear. Per germline, CDR1 MNHEY and CDR2 SVGAGI. V lost 1 base and J lost 8, with 17 bases in between. The CDR3 is 15 residues long. The CDR3 reads CASSYFGEVGKGYTF. The CDR3 DNA sequence: TGTGCCAGCAGTTACTTCGGGGAAGTAGGGAAGGGCTACACCTTC.

The V and J genes are TRBV13 and TRBJ1-2; a possible D gene is TRBD1 (6 bases). This CDR3 is 14 amino acids long. CDR1 and CDR2 (germline): PRHDT, FYEKMQ (reference sequence). The V gene lost 3 bases and the J gene lost 2 bases, with 10 bases spanning the gap. CDR3 loop: CASSFYRANYGYTF. Written as DNA, the CDR3 is TGTGCCAGCAGCTTTTACAGGGCCAACTATGGCTACACCTTC.

A remark on this clone: One end of the junction varies from germline; a read error may be responsible. The CDR3 bases are TGCAGCGTGGAAGGGACAGGGGCTGGAAAACTGTTTTTT. Its protein product is CSVEGTGAGKLFF. The gene calls are TRBV29-1 and TRBJ1-4; 10 positions match TRBD1. Per the germline V gene, CDR1 is SQVTM and CDR2 is ANQGSEA. The CDR3 extends over 13 amino acids.

V and J are TRBV9 and TRBJ1-2; 7 nucleotides line up with TRBD1. The germline V gene has CDR1 SGDLS and CDR2 YYNGEE. V shed 0 bases and J 4 bases; nucleotides not matched to a gene: 6. This CDR3 is 15 amino acids long. DNA for the CDR3: TGTGCCAGCAGCGTAGGATCAGACAGGGCCTATGGCTACACCTTC. Translated: CASSVGSDRAYGYTF.

The gene calls are TRBV28 and TRBJ2-7, with 8 bases identical to TRBD1. Trimming at V came to 6 bases and at J to 3 bases, leaving 4 bases not matched to a gene. The CDR3 has 13 amino acids. Germline assignment: CDR1 MDHEN and CDR2 SYDVKM. The CDR3 sequence is CASRPGGRYEQYF. CDR3 sequence (DNA): TGTGCCAGCAGACCAGGGGGCCGCTACGAGCAGTACTTC.

The chain employs TRBV6-5 and TRBJ1-2, with TRBD1 as a possible D gene (6 bases). Trimming left V 2 bases short and J 4 bases short, with 11 bases between. Germline CDR1 MNHEY, CDR2 SVGAGI. This CDR3 spans 14 amino acids. The CDR3 loop reads CASSYHQGIYGYTF. CDR3 coding DNA: TGTGCCAGCAGTTACCACCAGGGGATCTATGGCTACACCTTC.

CDR3 amino acids: CASSEVSGRVRYF. The CDR3, as DNA: TGTGCCAGCAGTGAAGTGTCCGGCAGGGTACGCTATTTT. The rearrangement joins TRBV6-1 to TRBJ2-3; D might be TRBD1 (5 bases). V was trimmed by 1 base and J by 15 bases, leaving 17 bases between them. The CDR3 length is 13 residues. From germline, CDR1 is MNHNS and CDR2 SASEGT.

The chain recombines TRBV19 with TRBJ2-4, with D possibly TRBD2 on 5 matching bases. Germline CDR1 is LNHDA and CDR2 is SQIVND (reference sequence). The CDR3 consists of 17 residues. The V and J ends lost 3 bases and 0 bases respectively, with 15 bases between them. In DNA, the CDR3 is TGTGCCAGTAGTATCGGGGTGGGAGTCCTAGCCAAAAACATTCAGTACTTC. As protein: CASSIGVGVLAKNIQYF.

This clone came up once. This chain joins TRBV11-3 and TRBJ2-6, with 7 positions matching TRBD2. This CDR3 comprises 15 residues. Per germline, CDR1 SGHNT and CDR2 YENEEA. V lost 4 bases, J lost 4 bases, and 4 bases stayed unmatched. The CDR3 DNA reads as TGTGCCAGCAGCTGGGGGGGTACCGGGGCCAACGTCCTGACTTTC. Protein: CASSWGGTGANVLTF.

V is TRBV29-1 and J is TRBJ2-5, with 11 bases lining up with TRBD1. Germline loops: CDR1 SQVTM, CDR2 ANQGSEA. The V segment lost 7 bases and the J segment 6 bases; nucleotides outside the gene matches: 10. The CDR3 has 14 amino acids. The CDR3 DNA reads as TGCAGCGGTGGGGACAGGGGGAATGGGAAGACCCAGTACTTC. Its translation: CSGGDRGNGKTQYF.